This T cell receptor beta chain was found in a study of blood T cell repertoires in COVID-19. The CDR3 spans 17 residues. V lost 5 bases to trimming and J lost 2 bases; unmatched junction nucleotides: 9. Germline CDR1 SEHNR, CDR2 FQNEAQ (reference sequence). Produced via immunoSEQ multiplex PCR; TCRdb's table is partial and in-frame only. The sample lists 140,000 to 150,000 clones, roughly nine tenths occurring once. The chain carries TRBV7-9 and TRBJ2-3, with TRBD2 identical over 11 bases. The TCR originated in a human donor with COVID-19, enrolled during active disease. The donor label of this sample is uncertain. The sequenced sample was peripheral blood. The CDR3 spells CASSPRLAGTYTDTQYF. For the CDR3, the DNA is TGTGCCAGCAGCCCCAGACTAGCGGGGACTTACACAGATACGCAGTATTTT.